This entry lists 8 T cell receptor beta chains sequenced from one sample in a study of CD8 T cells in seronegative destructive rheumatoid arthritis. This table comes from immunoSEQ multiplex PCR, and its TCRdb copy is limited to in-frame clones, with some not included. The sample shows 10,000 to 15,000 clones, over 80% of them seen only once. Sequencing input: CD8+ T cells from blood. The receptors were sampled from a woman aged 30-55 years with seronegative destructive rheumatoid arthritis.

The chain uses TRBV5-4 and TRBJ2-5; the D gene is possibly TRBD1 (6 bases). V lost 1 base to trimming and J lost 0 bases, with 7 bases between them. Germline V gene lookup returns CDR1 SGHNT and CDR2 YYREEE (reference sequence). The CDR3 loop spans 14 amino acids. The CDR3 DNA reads TGTGCCAGCAGCTTGACAGGGAACCAAGAGACCCAGTACTTC. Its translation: CASSLTGNQETQYF.

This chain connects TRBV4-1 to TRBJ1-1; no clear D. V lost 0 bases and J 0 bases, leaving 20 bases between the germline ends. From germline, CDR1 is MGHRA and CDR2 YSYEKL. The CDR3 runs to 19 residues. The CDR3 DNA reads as TGCGCCAGCAGCCAAGATTTCCCCCTTCGAGGAGGATTGAACACTGAAGCTTTCTTT. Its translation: CASSQDFPLRGGLNTEAFF.

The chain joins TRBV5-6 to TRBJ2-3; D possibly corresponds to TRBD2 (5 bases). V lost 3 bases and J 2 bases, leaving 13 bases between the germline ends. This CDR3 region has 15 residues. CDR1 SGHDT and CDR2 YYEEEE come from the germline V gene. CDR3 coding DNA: TGTGCCAGCAGCTCCCGGACTGGGTTCACAGATACGCAGTATTTT. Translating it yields CASSSRTGFTDTQYF.

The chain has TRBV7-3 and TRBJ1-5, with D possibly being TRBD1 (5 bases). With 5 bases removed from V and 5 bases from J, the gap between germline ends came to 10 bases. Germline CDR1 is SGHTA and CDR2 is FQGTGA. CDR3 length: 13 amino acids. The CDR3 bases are TGTGCCAGCAGCGCGACAGAGGATCAGCCCCAGCATTTT. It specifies CASSATEDQPQHF.

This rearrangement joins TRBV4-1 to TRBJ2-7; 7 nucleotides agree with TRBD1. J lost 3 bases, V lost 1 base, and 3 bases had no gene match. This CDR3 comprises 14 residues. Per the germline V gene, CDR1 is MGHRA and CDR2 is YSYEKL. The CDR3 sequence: CASSQGAGGYEQYF. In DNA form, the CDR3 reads TGCGCCAGCAGCCAAGGCGCAGGGGGCTACGAGCAGTACTTC.

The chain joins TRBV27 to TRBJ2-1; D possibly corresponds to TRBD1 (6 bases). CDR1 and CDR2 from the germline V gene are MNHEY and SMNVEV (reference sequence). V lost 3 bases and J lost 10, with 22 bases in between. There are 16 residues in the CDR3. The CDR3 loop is CASSLLQTQGSGEQFF. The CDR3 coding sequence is TGTGCCAGCAGTTTGTTACAGACCCAGGGGAGTGGAGAGCAGTTCTTC.

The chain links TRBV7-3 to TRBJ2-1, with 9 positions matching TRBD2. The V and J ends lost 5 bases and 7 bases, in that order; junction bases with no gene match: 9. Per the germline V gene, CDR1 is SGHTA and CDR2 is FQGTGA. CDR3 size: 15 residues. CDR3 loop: CASSITGTSSNEQFF. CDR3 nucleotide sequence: TGTGCCAGCAGCATCACCGGGACTAGCAGTAATGAGCAGTTCTTC. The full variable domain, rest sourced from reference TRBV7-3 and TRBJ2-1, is GAGVSQTPSNKVTEKGKYVELRCDPISGHTALYWYRQSLGQGPEFLIYFQGTGAADDSGLPNDRFFAVRPEGSVSTLKIQRTERGDSAVYLCASSITGTSSNEQFFGPGTRLTVL.

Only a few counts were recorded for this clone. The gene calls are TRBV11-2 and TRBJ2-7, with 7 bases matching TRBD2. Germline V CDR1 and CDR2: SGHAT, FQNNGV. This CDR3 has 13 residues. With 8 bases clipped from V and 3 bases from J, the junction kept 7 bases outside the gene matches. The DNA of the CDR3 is TGTGCCAGCTTGGGGGAGGGGATCTACGAGCAGTACGTC. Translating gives CASLGEGIYEQYV.